This TCR beta chain derives from a study of control samples from healthy donors and cancer patients. Repertoires were generated with immunoSEQ multiplex PCR, while TCRdb's copy carries only in-frame clones and drops some. The sample has around 110,000 clones, nearly 95% seen once. Sequenced sample: blood. This receptor was identified in a man aged 30-40 years in good health.

CDR3 in DNA: TGTGCTAGTGGCCAGGACACAACCGGGGAGCTGTTTTTT. Protein sequence: CASGQDTTGELFF. The chain has TRBV12-5 and TRBJ2-2, with TRBD1 as a possible D gene (5 bases). V lost 6 bases and J 5 bases, leaving 10 bases between the germline ends. Germline lookup yields CDR1 LGHNT and CDR2 FRNRAP. The CDR3 sequence is 13 residues long.